Listed below are T cell receptor beta chains from one sample, sequenced in a study of identical twins. Using its own MiXCR run on the 5' RACE reads, TCRdb lists one record per CDR3 protein. The table shows 690,000 or so distinct CDR3 sequences, with 6.1% occurring only once. The source material was naive T cells sorted from blood. The receptors shown here come from a man aged 18 to 35 in good health. Both conserved end residues are part of each CDR3. A D gene is named only where the DNA matches it firmly. The size entry is marked missing in some rows and otherwise reads once, few, many or a size class.

D,J,size,length,V,DNA,CDR3
.,TRBJ1-3,few,16,TRBV5-1,TGCGCCAGCAGCCTCGCCGGGGCGGTTGTTGGAAACACCATATATTTT,CASSLAGAVVGNTIYF
.,TRBJ1-3,many,16,TRBV9,TGTGCCAGCAAAGGTGGTGCAACGAGTAATAGAAACACCATATATTTT,CASKGGATSNRNTIYF
TRBD2,TRBJ2-3,few,15,TRBV9,TGTGCCAGCAGACCGCCGGGACTAGTTTCAGATACGCAGTATTTT,CASRPPGLVSDTQYF
.,TRBJ1-5,few,13,TRBV30,TGTGCCTGGGGGACGGAGTGGAATCAGCCCCAGCATTTT,CAWGTEWNQPQHF
TRBD1,TRBJ2-7,many,14,TRBV7-2,TGTGCCAGCAGCTGGGACAGGGGGCGATACGAGCAGTACTTC,CASSWDRGRYEQYF
TRBD2,TRBJ2-3,many,18,TRBV20-1,TGCAGTGCCCTAGCACCGGGACTAGCGGGAGGGCATTCAGATACGCAGTATTTT,CSALAPGLAGGHSDTQYF
TRBD2,TRBJ2-7,few,16,TRBV7-2,TGTGCCAGCAGCTTAGAGGTTGGGAGGGCCCCCTACGAGCAGTACTTC,CASSLEVGRAPYEQYF
.,TRBJ1-2,many,14,TRBV20-1,TGCAGTGCTCCCGACCATGACAGGTCGTATGGCTACACCTTC,CSAPDHDRSYGYTF
.,TRBJ2-5,many,12,TRBV29-1,TGCAGCGTTCTCTGGAGGGCCCGGACCCAGTACTTC,CSVLWRARTQYF
TRBD2,TRBJ2-7,many,15,TRBV20-1,TGCAGTGCTAGGACGACCGGGACTAGCTTACACGAGCAGTACTTC,CSARTTGTSLHEQYF
TRBD1,TRBJ1-5,few,17,TRBV6-2/TRBV6-3,TGTGCCAGCAGTTATTACCCGACAGGGGTTACAAATCAGCCCCAGCATTTT,CASSYYPTGVTNQPQHF
.,TRBJ1-1,.,14,TRBV3-1,TGTGCCAGCAGCCACGGGGGCAGGTACACTGAAGCTTTCTTT,CASSHGGRYTEAFF
.,TRBJ1-3,many,11,TRBV20-1,TGCAGTGCCCGCGCGGGAAACACCATATATTTT,CSARAGNTIYF
.,TRBJ2-1,few,19,TRBV6-2/TRBV6-3,TGTGCCAGCACCATGTGGGCAAACACAGGGAAGGACCTGGGGAATGAGCAGTTCTTC,CASTMWANTGKDLGNEQFF
TRBD2,TRBJ2-1,many,15,TRBV12-3/TRBV12-4,TGTGCCAGCAGCCGATTTCGCGGGAGGGGCAATGAGCAGTTCTTC,CASSRFRGRGNEQFF
.,TRBJ2-2,.,14,TRBV4-3,TGCGCCAGCAGCCAAACTTGGACTGCCGGGGAGCTGTTTTTT,CASSQTWTAGELFF
.,TRBJ1-1,many,15,TRBV6-1,TGTGCCAGCAGATCCGGGCCCGGAGGCGGCACTGAAGCTTTCTTT,CASRSGPGGGTEAFF
.,TRBJ2-2,few,17,TRBV5-4,TGTGCCAGCAGCTTTGGTGGGGGAACGACCTACACCGGGGAGCTGTTTTTT,CASSFGGGTTYTGELFF
.,TRBJ2-2,.,13,TRBV30,TGTGCCTGGAGTTTTGGTAAAAAGGGGGAGCTGTTTTTT,CAWSFGKKGELFF
TRBD1,TRBJ2-1,many,14,TRBV2,TGTGCCAGCAGTAACGACAGGGGGCGGAATGAGCAGTTCTTC,CASSNDRGRNEQFF
TRBD1,TRBJ2-3,many,14,TRBV7-2,TGTGCCAGCAGCTCCGGGACAGTAGCAGATACGCAGTATTTT,CASSSGTVADTQYF
.,TRBJ2-1,many,17,TRBV7-9,TGTGCCAGCAGCTATAGGTCGGGAAACAAGAATAAGGGTGAGCAGTTCTTC,CASSYRSGNKNKGEQFF
.,TRBJ2-7,many,13,TRBV28,TGTGCCAGCAGTTTGCAGACCACCTACGAGCAGTACTTC,CASSLQTTYEQYF
TRBD1,TRBJ2-5,many,13,TRBV10-3,TGTGCCATCAGGGGGACAGAACAAGAGACCCAGTACTTC,CAIRGTEQETQYF
TRBD1,TRBJ2-1,.,15,TRBV7-2,TGTGCCAGCAGCAGAGACAGGGGCGCCTACAATGAGCAGTTCTTC,CASSRDRGAYNEQFF
.,TRBJ2-1,many,14,TRBV12-3/TRBV12-4,TGTGCCAGCTGGGGGCAGGGGTCGAGGAATGAGCAGTTCTTC,CASWGQGSRNEQFF
TRBD1,TRBJ2-5,few,14,TRBV7-3,TGTGCCAGCAGCATCACAGGGGACCAAGAGACCCAGTACTTC,CASSITGDQETQYF
.,TRBJ2-2,.,16,TRBV28,TGTGCCAGCCAATTTACCGGGGCAGCGAACACCGGGGAGCTGTTTTTT,CASQFTGAANTGELFF
.,TRBJ2-7,many,15,TRBV13,TGTGCCAGCAGCTCCACAGGGGGCGGGGGGTACGAGCAGTACTTC,CASSSTGGGGYEQYF
TRBD2,TRBJ2-1,many,17,TRBV5-1,TGCGCCAGCAGCTTAGGACGTGGGCTAGCGGGCGACAATGAGCAGTTCTTC,CASSLGRGLAGDNEQFF
.,TRBJ1-5,.,15,TRBV6-1,TGTGCCAGCAGCGGGGGGCCAGGTCTGGTTCAGCCCCAGCATTTT,CASSGGPGLVQPQHF
.,TRBJ1-6,.,13,TRBV12-3/TRBV12-4,TGTGCCAGCAGTTTGACAGGCCCTTCACCCCTCCACTTT,CASSLTGPSPLHF
.,TRBJ1-1,many,13,TRBV27,TGTGCCAGCAGCTTACTACAGAGCACTGAAGCTTTCTTT,CASSLLQSTEAFF
TRBD2,TRBJ2-1,.,17,TRBV5-4,TGTGCCAGCAGCTTGGGGGCTAGCGGGTCCTCGAGAGATGAGCAGTTCTTC,CASSLGASGSSRDEQFF
TRBD2,TRBJ2-3,many,18,TRBV15,TGTGCCACCAGCAGACGGACCCGTCGGGGGGATATCACAGATACGCAGTATTTT,CATSRRTRRGDITDTQYF
TRBD1,TRBJ2-7,.,15,TRBV29-1,TGCAGCGTTGAGGGAGGGGACAGGGTGCCCTACGAGCAGTACTTC,CSVEGGDRVPYEQYF
.,TRBJ2-3,.,15,TRBV9,TGTGCCAGCAGCGTAGGGGAAGGGGTGGTGAATACGCAGTATTTT,CASSVGEGVVNTQYF
.,TRBJ1-5,many,16,TRBV6-1,TGTGCCAGCAGTGAAGCGAGGGGGGATAGCAATCAGCCCCAGCATTTT,CASSEARGDSNQPQHF
.,TRBJ2-1,few,12,TRBV20-1,TGCAGTGCTAGAGAACTCCGTCAAGAGCAGTTCTTC,CSARELRQEQFF
.,TRBJ2-3,many,14,TRBV20-1,TGCAGTGCTAGAGAGGGCGCCTCCACAGATACGCAGTATTTT,CSAREGASTDTQYF
.,TRBJ1-6,many,12,TRBV4-3,TGCGCCAGCAGCCAAGATGAGGGAACCCTCCACTTT,CASSQDEGTLHF
.,TRBJ2-1,many,13,TRBV29-1,TGCAGCGTTAAACAGCGGCTAATCAATGAGCAGTTCTTC,CSVKQRLINEQFF